The rows below give T cell receptor beta chains drawn from one sample of a study of molecular identifiers for immune sequencing clone quantification. TCRdb processed the PCR reads anew with MiXCR; each CDR3 protein has one entry. This sample yields fewer than 100,000 distinct CDR3 sequences, of which 21% are seen a single time; around 1% belongs to the top ten. The sequenced material came from naive CD8+ T cells from blood, with Jurkat cell RNA spiked in. The receptor source for this set is a human donor in good health. Some libraries in this study had Jurkat cell RNA spiked in. Both conserved end residues are part of each CDR3. D genes are given only for firm matches. The size entry is marked missing in some rows and otherwise reads once, few, many or a size class.

>TRBV13|many|TRBD2|TRBJ2-2
CASSSLPPSGSSPGELFF
TGTGCCAGCAGCTCCCTACCCCCTAGCGGGAGTAGCCCCGGGGAGCTGTTTTTT
>TRBV7-9|many|TRBD1|TRBJ1-6
CASSLDRGASPLHF
TGTGCCAGCAGCTTAGACAGGGGTGCTTCCCCCCTCCACTTT
>TRBV7-8|many|-|TRBJ2-3
CASSLARDEVHTDTQYF
TGTGCCAGCAGCTTAGCAAGGGACGAAGTTCACACAGATACGCAGTATTTT
>TRBV12-3/TRBV12-4|-|TRBD1|TRBJ2-7
CASTPEDRFGEQYF
TGTGCCAGCACCCCCGAGGACAGGTTCGGCGAGCAGTACTTC
>TRBV29-1|many|-|TRBJ2-3
CSVEDLSDTQYF
TGCAGCGTTGAAGATCTTTCCGATACGCAGTATTTT
>TRBV12-3/TRBV12-4|-|-|TRBJ2-3
CASSFGSSGTGVQYF
TGTGCCAGCAGTTTCGGGTCTAGCGGGACAGGGGTGCAGTATTTT
>TRBV7-2|many|TRBD2|TRBJ2-7
CASSSKAGTSGSMSYEQYF
TGTGCCAGCAGCTCCAAAGCCGGGACTAGCGGGAGTATGTCCTACGAGCAGTACTTC
>TRBV20-1|-|TRBD2|TRBJ2-3
CSASSYGLAGEIDTQYF
TGCAGTGCTAGTTCGTATGGACTAGCGGGGGAGATCGATACGCAGTATTTT
>TRBV28|many|-|TRBJ2-3
CASSTGGTSTDTQYF
TGTGCCAGCAGTACGGGCGGAACTAGCACAGATACGCAGTATTTT
>TRBV29-1|many|TRBD1|TRBJ2-7
CSVATGAGYEQYF
TGCAGCGTCGCGACAGGGGCCGGCTACGAGCAGTACTTC
>TRBV5-6|-|-|TRBJ2-1
CASTSRGMINEQFF
TGTGCCAGCACCTCGAGGGGAATGATCAATGAGCAGTTCTTC
>TRBV28|many|-|TRBJ2-1
CASSLILQGNEQFF
TGTGCCAGCAGTTTGATCCTACAGGGAAATGAGCAGTTCTTC
>TRBV12-3/TRBV12-4|-|TRBD1|TRBJ2-5
CASSRTGGFGTQYF
TGTGCCAGCAGCCGGACAGGGGGCTTCGGGACCCAGTACTTC
>TRBV9|many|TRBD2|TRBJ2-3
CASSGTSGSADTQYF
TGTGCCAGCAGCGGGACTAGCGGGAGTGCAGATACGCAGTATTTT
>TRBV25-1|many|-|TRBJ2-6
CASSESASGANVLTF
TGTGCCAGCAGTGAATCAGCGTCTGGGGCCAACGTCCTGACTTTC
>TRBV7-9|many|-|TRBJ2-7
CASTRWDEQYF
TGTGCCAGCACCAGGTGGGACGAGCAGTACTTC
>TRBV7-9|many|-|TRBJ1-3
CASSLSSGISGNTIYF
TGTGCCAGCAGCTTAAGTTCTGGGATCTCTGGAAACACCATATATTTT
>TRBV6-2/TRBV6-3|many|-|TRBJ2-3
CGTGPDTQYF
TGTGGAACAGGCCCAGATACGCAGTATTTT
>TRBV21-1|-|-|TRBJ2-7
CASRIEESSYEQYF
TGTGCCAGCAGAATCGAAGAATCATCCTACGAGCAGTACTTC
>TRBV4-1|-|-|TRBJ2-2
CASSKNTGELFF
TGCGCCAGCAGCAAGAACACCGGGGAGCTGTTTTTT
>TRBV3-1|many|-|TRBJ2-7
CASSQGPEQYF
TGTGCCAGCAGCCAAGGGCCCGAGCAGTACTTC
>TRBV5-1|many|TRBD1|TRBJ2-5
CASSLGGQGIGETQYF
TGCGCCAGCAGCTTGGGTGGACAGGGGATCGGAGAGACCCAGTACTTC
>TRBV20-1|many|TRBD2|TRBJ2-7
CSAPGLADYEQYF
TGCAGTGCCCCGGGACTAGCGGATTACGAGCAGTACTTC
>TRBV4-3|many|TRBD2|TRBJ2-3
CASSQDRTSGYTDTQYF
TGCGCCAGCAGCCAAGACCGAACTAGCGGGTACACAGATACGCAGTATTTT
>TRBV7-2|few|-|TRBJ2-1
CASSPDGVYNEQFF
TGTGCCAGCAGCCCGGACGGAGTCTACAATGAGCAGTTCTTC
>TRBV7-2|few|TRBD2|TRBJ2-1
CASSLVAGDLLTYNEQFF
TGTGCCAGCAGCTTAGTAGCGGGAGACCTTTTAACCTACAATGAGCAGTTCTTC
>TRBV21-1|many|-|TRBJ2-4
CASSSSGGLVNIQYF
TGTGCCAGCAGCAGTAGCGGGGGGTTAGTAAACATTCAGTACTTC
>TRBV2|few|TRBD2|TRBJ2-7
CAARTSGGLRVYEQYF
TGTGCCGCCAGGACTAGCGGGGGCTTGAGGGTCTACGAGCAGTACTTC
>TRBV30|-|-|TRBJ2-1
CAWTWGGVGSEQFF
TGTGCCTGGACCTGGGGCGGGGTAGGGAGTGAGCAGTTCTTC
>TRBV6-2/TRBV6-3|-|TRBD2|TRBJ2-3
CASSYTGGPGDTQYF
TGTGCCAGCAGTTACACGGGGGGGCCGGGAGATACGCAGTATTTT
>TRBV27|few|TRBD1|TRBJ1-5
CASGQGAGNQPQHF
TGTGCCAGCGGGCAGGGGGCCGGCAATCAGCCCCAGCATTTT
>TRBV29-1|many|-|TRBJ2-2
CSVELPRNTGELFF
TGCAGCGTTGAACTACCACGGAACACCGGGGAGCTGTTTTTT
>TRBV20-1|many|TRBD2|TRBJ2-7
CSARLRTSGYEQYF
TGCAGTGCTAGACTAAGGACTAGCGGGTATGAGCAGTACTTC
>TRBV7-9|many|TRBD1|TRBJ1-5
CASSFEGGGPQHF
TGTGCCAGCAGCTTTGAAGGGGGCGGCCCCCAGCATTTT
>TRBV9|-|-|TRBJ1-1
CASAPGTGMNTEVFF
TGTGCCTCCGCCCCCGGGACGGGAATGAACACTGAAGTTTTCTTT
>TRBV13|-|TRBD2|TRBJ2-5
CASSLGLAGKQVTQYF
TGTGCCAGCAGCTTAGGCCTAGCGGGCAAGCAAGTGACCCAGTACTTC
>TRBV18|many|-|TRBJ2-7
CASSPHPPDHEQYF
TGTGCCAGCTCACCGCATCCCCCAGATCACGAGCAGTACTTC
>TRBV18|-|-|TRBJ2-3
CASSPRASFGISDTQYF
TGTGCCAGCTCACCTCGGGCGTCTTTTGGTATATCAGATACGCAGTATTTT
>TRBV7-9|many|TRBD1|TRBJ2-5
CASSLEGTGDLQETQYF
TGTGCCAGCAGCTTAGAGGGGACAGGGGACCTCCAAGAGACCCAGTACTTC
>TRBV12-5|many|TRBD1|TRBJ1-5
CASGTGTGDQPQHF
TGTGCTAGTGGTACCGGGACAGGGGATCAGCCCCAGCATTTT
>TRBV19|-|-|TRBJ1-5
CASSIGQGLGNQPQHF
TGTGCCAGTAGTATCGGGCAGGGTTTGGGCAATCAGCCCCAGCATTTT
>TRBV18|many|TRBD1|TRBJ1-5
CASSPAFGQGTFNSNQPQHF
TGTGCCAGCTCACCCGCGTTTGGACAGGGAACCTTCAATAGCAATCAGCCCCAGCATTTT
>TRBV20-1|-|-|TRBJ2-4
CSAMSQQPAKNIQYF
TGCAGTGCTATGTCACAACAGCCAGCCAAAAACATTCAGTACTTC
>TRBV4-3|-|-|TRBJ1-3
CASSQGQSHSGNTIYF
TGCGCCAGCAGCCAAGGTCAGAGCCACTCTGGAAACACCATATATTTT
>TRBV4-1|many|-|TRBJ1-3
CASSQLGQVSGNTIYF
TGCGCCAGCAGCCAATTGGGACAAGTCTCTGGAAACACCATATATTTT
>TRBV7-8|-|-|TRBJ2-5
CASSLSWETQYF
TGTGCCAGCAGCTTATCCTGGGAGACCCAGTACTTC
>TRBV5-3|-|-|TRBJ1-2
CASSETVFANYGYTF
TGTGCCAGCAGCGAGACAGTATTCGCTAACTATGGCTACACCTTC
>TRBV11-2|many|TRBD2|TRBJ2-1
CASSRVLAEPYNEQFF
TGTGCCAGCAGCCGCGTACTAGCGGAGCCCTACAATGAGCAGTTCTTC
>TRBV12-3/TRBV12-4|-|TRBD2|TRBJ2-5
CASSSPTGLAGEETQYF
TGTGCCAGCAGTTCACCCACGGGACTAGCTGGGGAAGAGACCCAGTACTTC
>TRBV4-1|-|-|TRBJ2-4
CASSQGRGQNIQYF
TGCGCCAGCAGCCAAGGGAGGGGACAAAACATTCAGTACTTC
>TRBV20-1|many|-|TRBJ2-4
CSARSLDKNIQYF
TGCAGTGCTAGGTCTCTCGACAAAAACATTCAGTACTTC
>TRBV20-1|many|TRBD2|TRBJ2-5
CSAPSSKKREEETQYF
TGCAGTGCCCCCTCTAGTAAGAAGCGGGAGGAAGAGACCCAGTACTTC
>TRBV7-9|many|TRBD2|TRBJ2-5
CASSYGTSEKETQYF
TGTGCCAGCAGCTACGGGACTAGCGAGAAAGAGACCCAGTACTTC